These T cell receptor beta chains were read from a single sample in a study of technical replicates of blood from several donors. Some clones are missing from TCRdb's copy, which holds only in-frame ones; the method was immunoSEQ multiplex PCR. The table lists roughly 81,000 clones, 65% to 90% of them singletons, with under 5.5% in the top ten. The sequenced sample consisted of PBMCs. Receptors originate from a human donor in good health. Some clones in this sample may be carry-over from other donors' samples. Both conserved end residues are trimmed from each CDR3.

j_gene: TRBJ2-7; v_gene: TRBV18; CDR3aa: ASSQQGSYEQY
j_gene: TRBJ1-4; v_gene: TRBV20-1; CDR3aa: SVLQNEKLF
j_gene: TRBJ2-2; v_gene: TRBV5-1; CDR3aa: ASSLDSIRNTGELF
j_gene: TRBJ2-7; v_gene: TRBV4-1; CDR3aa: ASSHLQGDPRYEQY
j_gene: TRBJ2-1; v_gene: TRBV19; CDR3aa: ASSIDRGTGDYNEQF
j_gene: TRBJ2-7; v_gene: TRBV7-9; CDR3aa: ASSQDTSGSYEQY
j_gene: TRBJ2-5; v_gene: TRBV9; CDR3aa: ASSVGGSSGGEETQY
j_gene: TRBJ2-7; v_gene: TRBV7-2; CDR3aa: ASSPGTSGRVNEQY
j_gene: TRBJ1-4; v_gene: TRBV5-4; CDR3aa: ASSLGQGRTNEKLF
j_gene: TRBJ2-1; v_gene: TRBV6-5; CDR3aa: ASSYFSGSSYNEQF
j_gene: TRBJ2-3; v_gene: TRBV13; CDR3aa: ASSSEKTSGLDTQY
j_gene: TRBJ2-3; v_gene: TRBV7-8; CDR3aa: ASSLDAVSTDTQY
j_gene: TRBJ1-2; v_gene: TRBV6-5; CDR3aa: ASSPGSAGYGYT
j_gene: TRBJ2-7; v_gene: TRBV10-1; CDR3aa: ASSDPGTGGDEQY
j_gene: TRBJ2-3; v_gene: TRBV6-6; CDR3aa: ASSLGTRGQDTQY
j_gene: TRBJ2-2; v_gene: TRBV2; CDR3aa: ASRAASVSTGELF
j_gene: TRBJ2-7; v_gene: TRBV5-4; CDR3aa: ASSPTTGISYEQY
j_gene: TRBJ2-5; v_gene: TRBV7-7; CDR3aa: ASSLAGGPEETQY
j_gene: TRBJ2-5; v_gene: TRBV7-7; CDR3aa: ASSLGLAGVQETQY
j_gene: TRBJ2-7; v_gene: TRBV4-1; CDR3aa: ASSQGDRLTYEQY
j_gene: TRBJ1-2; v_gene: TRBV18; CDR3aa: ASSRKDTNYGYT
j_gene: TRBJ1-1; v_gene: TRBV6-4; CDR3aa: ASSPFHTEAF
j_gene: TRBJ1-3; v_gene: TRBV5-1; CDR3aa: ASSPDRVNTIY
j_gene: TRBJ2-1; v_gene: TRBV11-2; CDR3aa: ASSPLGRRGGNEQF
j_gene: TRBJ2-7; v_gene: TRBV11-2; CDR3aa: ASSLGSGGTYEQY
j_gene: TRBJ2-7; v_gene: TRBV27; CDR3aa: ASPGGTVIHEQY
j_gene: TRBJ2-1; v_gene: TRBV29-1; CDR3aa: SVDSAGAVNEQF
j_gene: TRBJ2-7; v_gene: TRBV30; CDR3aa: AWSGSRYEQY
j_gene: TRBJ1-5; v_gene: TRBV2; CDR3aa: ASSVDRGPNQPQH